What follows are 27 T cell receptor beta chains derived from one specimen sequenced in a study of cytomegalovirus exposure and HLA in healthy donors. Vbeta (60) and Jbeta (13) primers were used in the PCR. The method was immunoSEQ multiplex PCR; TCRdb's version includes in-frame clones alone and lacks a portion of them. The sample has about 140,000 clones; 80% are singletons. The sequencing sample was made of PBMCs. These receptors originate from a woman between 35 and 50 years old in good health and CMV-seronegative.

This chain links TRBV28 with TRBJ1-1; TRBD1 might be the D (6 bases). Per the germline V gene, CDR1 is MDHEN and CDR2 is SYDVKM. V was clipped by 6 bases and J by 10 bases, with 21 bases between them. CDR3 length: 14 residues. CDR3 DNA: TGTGCCAGCAGAACCCGGGGGGCGAAGTTAGGAGCTTTCTTT. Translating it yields CASRTRGAKLGAFF.

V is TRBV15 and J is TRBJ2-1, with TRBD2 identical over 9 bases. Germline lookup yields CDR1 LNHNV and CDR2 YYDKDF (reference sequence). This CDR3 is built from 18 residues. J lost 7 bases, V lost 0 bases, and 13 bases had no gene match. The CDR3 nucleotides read TGTGCCACCAGCAGAGATAAGAGAGTCGGGACTAGCCGGAATGAGCAGTTCTTC. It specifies CATSRDKRVGTSRNEQFF.

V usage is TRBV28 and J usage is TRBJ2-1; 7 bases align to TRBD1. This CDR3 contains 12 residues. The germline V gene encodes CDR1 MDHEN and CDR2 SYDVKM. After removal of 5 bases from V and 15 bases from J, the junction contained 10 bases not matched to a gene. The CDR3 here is CASSLDRAKRFF. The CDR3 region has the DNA TGTGCCAGCAGTCTAGACAGGGCAAAACGGTTCTTC.

The CDR3 nucleotides read TGTGCCAGCAGCGTCGAGGAAAGATACGAGCAGTACTTC. It yields the protein CASSVEERYEQYF. This sequence joins TRBV7-6 and TRBJ2-7; D remains ambiguous. The germline gives CDR1 SGHVS, CDR2 FNYEAQ. The length of the CDR3 is 13 residues. V was cut by 5 bases and J by 4 bases, with 12 bases left in between.

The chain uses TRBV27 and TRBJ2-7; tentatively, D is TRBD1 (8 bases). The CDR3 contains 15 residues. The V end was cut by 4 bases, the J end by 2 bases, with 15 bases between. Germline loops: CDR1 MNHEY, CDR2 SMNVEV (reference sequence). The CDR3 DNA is TGTGCCAGCAGTTGGGGGGGGACAGGAACCTACGAGCAGTACTTC. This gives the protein CASSWGGTGTYEQYF.

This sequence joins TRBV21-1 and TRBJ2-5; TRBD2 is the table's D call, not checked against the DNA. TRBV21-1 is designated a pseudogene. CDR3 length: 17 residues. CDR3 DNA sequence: TGTGCCAGCAGCAAAGGGGTCAGGACTAGCGGAAAAGAGACCCAGTACTTC. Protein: CASSKGVRTSGKETQYF.

The CDR3 protein is CASNKGPTDTQYF. The DNA for the CDR3 is TGTGCCAGCAACAAGGGGCCCACAGATACGCAGTATTTT. The chain recombines TRBV6-6 with TRBJ2-3; tentatively, D is TRBD1 (5 bases). The germline V and J ends were trimmed by 7 bases and 2 bases, with 10 bases remaining between them. Germline assignment: CDR1 MNHNY and CDR2 SVGAGI (reference sequence). CDR3 length: 13 residues.

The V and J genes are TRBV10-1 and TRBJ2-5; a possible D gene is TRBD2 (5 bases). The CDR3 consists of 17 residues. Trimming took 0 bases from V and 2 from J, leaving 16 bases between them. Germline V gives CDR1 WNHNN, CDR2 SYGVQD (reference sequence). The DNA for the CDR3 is TGCGCCAGCAGTGAGTCGAATCCGGGAAGTTATCAAGAGACCCAGTACTTC. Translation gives CASSESNPGSYQETQYF.

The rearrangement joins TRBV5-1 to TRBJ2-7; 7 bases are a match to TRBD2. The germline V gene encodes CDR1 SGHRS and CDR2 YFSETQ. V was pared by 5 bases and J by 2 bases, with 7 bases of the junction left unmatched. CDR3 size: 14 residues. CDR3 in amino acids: CASSPKRGTYEQYF. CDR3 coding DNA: TGCGCCAGCAGTCCCAAGCGGGGAACCTACGAGCAGTACTTC.

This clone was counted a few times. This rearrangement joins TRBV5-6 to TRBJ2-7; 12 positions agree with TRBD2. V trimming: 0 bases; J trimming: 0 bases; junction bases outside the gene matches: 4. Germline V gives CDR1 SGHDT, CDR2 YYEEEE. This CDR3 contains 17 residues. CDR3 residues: CASSLGLAGDFSYEQYF. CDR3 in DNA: TGTGCCAGCAGCTTGGGACTAGCGGGGGACTTCTCCTACGAGCAGTACTTC.

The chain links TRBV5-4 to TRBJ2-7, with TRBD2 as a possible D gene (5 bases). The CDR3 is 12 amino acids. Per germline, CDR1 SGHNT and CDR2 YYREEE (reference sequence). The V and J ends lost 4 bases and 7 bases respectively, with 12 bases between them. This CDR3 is CASSPRSGEQYF. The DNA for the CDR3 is TGTGCCAGCAGCCCCCGGTCGGGGGAGCAGTACTTC. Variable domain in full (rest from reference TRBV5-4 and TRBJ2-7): ETGVTQSPTHLIKTRGQQVTLRCSSQSGHNTVSWYQQALGQGPQFIFQYYREEENGRGNFPPRFSGLQFPNYSSELNVNALELDDSALYLCASSPRSGEQYFGPGTRLTVT.

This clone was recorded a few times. The chain's CDR3 is CASSLRVAPYEQYF. The CDR3 DNA follows: TGTGCCAGCAGCCTGCGGGTCGCCCCCTACGAGCAGTACTTC. V gene TRBV7-2 combines with J gene TRBJ2-7, with D perhaps matching TRBD2 (5 bases). Germline lookup yields CDR1 SGHTA and CDR2 FQGNSA. The V end was cut by 5 bases, the J end by 2 bases, with 13 bases between. The CDR3 sequence is 14 residues long.

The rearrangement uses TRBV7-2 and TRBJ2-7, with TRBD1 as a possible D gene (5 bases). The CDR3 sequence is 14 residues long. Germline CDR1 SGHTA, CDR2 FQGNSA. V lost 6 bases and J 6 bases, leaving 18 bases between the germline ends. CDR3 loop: CASSGSQVSIEQYF. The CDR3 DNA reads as TGTGCCAGCAGTGGGTCACAGGTATCTATCGAGCAGTACTTC.

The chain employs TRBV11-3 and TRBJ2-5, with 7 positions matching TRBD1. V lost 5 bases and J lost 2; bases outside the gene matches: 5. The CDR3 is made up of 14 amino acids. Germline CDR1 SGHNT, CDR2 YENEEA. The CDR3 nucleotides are TGTGCCAGCAGCCCGCGGACAGGTCAAGAGACCCAGTACTTC. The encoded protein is CASSPRTGQETQYF.

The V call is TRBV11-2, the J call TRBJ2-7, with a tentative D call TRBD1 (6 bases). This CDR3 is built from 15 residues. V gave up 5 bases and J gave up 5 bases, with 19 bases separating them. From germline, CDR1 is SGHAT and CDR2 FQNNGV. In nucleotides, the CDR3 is TGTGCCAGCAGCCCTGTTCAGGGGCGAGGTAACGAGCAGTACTTC. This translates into CASSPVQGRGNEQYF.

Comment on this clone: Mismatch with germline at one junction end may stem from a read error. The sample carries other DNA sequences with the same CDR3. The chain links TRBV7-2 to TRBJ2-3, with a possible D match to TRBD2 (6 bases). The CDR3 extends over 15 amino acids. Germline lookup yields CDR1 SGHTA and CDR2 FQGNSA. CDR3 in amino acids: CASSSAELAMDTQYF. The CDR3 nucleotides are TGTGCCAGCAGCTCCGCCGAACTAGCCATGGATACACAGTATTTT.

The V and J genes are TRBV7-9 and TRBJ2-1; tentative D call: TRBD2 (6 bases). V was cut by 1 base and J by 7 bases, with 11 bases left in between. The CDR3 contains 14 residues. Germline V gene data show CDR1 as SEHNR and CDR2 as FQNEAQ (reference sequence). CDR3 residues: CASSLGVAGNEQFF. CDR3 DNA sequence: TGTGCCAGCAGCTTAGGCGTCGCGGGGAATGAGCAGTTCTTC.

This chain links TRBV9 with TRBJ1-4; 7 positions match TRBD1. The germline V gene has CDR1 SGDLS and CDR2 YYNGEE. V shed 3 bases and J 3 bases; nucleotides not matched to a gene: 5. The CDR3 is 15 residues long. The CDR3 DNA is TGTGCCAGCAGCGCGGATGGGACAGCTAATGAAAAACTGTTTTTT. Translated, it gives CASSADGTANEKLFF.

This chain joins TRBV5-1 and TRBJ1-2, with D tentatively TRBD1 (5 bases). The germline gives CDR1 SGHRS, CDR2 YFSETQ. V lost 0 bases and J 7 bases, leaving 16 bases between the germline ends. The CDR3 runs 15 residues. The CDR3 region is CASSLGIRQTCGYTF. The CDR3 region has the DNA TGCGCCAGCAGCTTGGGAATACGACAGACATGTGGCTACACCTTC. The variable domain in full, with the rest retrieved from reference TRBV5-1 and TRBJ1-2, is KAGVTQTPRYLIKTRGQQVTLSCSPISGHRSVSWYQQTPGQGLQFLFEYFSETQRNKGNFPGRFSGRQFSNSRSEMNVSTLELGDSALYLCASSLGIRQTCGYTFGSGTRLTVV.

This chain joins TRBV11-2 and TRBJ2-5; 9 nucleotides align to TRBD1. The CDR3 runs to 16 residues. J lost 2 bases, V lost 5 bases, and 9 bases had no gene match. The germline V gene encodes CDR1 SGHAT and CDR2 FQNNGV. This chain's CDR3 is CASSGGTGMGQETQYF. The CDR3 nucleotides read TGTGCCAGCAGCGGGGGGACAGGGATGGGGCAAGAGACCCAGTACTTC.

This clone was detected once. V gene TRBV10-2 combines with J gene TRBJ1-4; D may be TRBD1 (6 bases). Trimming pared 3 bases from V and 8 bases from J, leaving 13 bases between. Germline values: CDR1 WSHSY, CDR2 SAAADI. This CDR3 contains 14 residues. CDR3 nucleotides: TGCGCCAGCAGTGATGGGGGGGCGAGGGAAAAACTGTTTTTT. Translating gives CASSDGGAREKLFF.

In DNA, the CDR3 is TGTGCCAGCAGTGAAGGACAGCGATATGGCTACACCTTC. Protein product: CASSEGQRYGYTF. The J gene is TRBJ1-2, the V gene TRBV6-1; D may be TRBD1 (5 bases). V lost 1 base and J lost 5, with 8 bases in between. CDR3 size: 13 residues. Germline V gene data show CDR1 as MNHNS and CDR2 as SASEGT.

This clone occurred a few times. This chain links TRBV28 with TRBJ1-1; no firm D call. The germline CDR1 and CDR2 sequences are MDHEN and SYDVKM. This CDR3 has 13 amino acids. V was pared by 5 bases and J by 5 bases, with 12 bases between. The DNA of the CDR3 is TGTGCCAGCAGTACCACTGCTTGGACTGAAGCTTTCTTT. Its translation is CASSTTAWTEAFF.

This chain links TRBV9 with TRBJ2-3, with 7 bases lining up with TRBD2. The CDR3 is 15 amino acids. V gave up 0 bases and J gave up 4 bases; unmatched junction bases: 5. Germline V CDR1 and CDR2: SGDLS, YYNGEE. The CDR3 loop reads CASSVGAGRADTQYF. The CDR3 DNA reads TGTGCCAGCAGCGTAGGTGCGGGGAGGGCAGATACGCAGTATTTT.

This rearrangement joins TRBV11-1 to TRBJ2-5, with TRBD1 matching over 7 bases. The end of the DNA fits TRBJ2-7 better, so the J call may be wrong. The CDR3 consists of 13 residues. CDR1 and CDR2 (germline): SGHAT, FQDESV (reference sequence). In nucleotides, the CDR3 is TGTGCCAGCAGCTTCGGACAGGTCTACGAGCAGTACTTC. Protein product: CASSFGQVYEQYF.

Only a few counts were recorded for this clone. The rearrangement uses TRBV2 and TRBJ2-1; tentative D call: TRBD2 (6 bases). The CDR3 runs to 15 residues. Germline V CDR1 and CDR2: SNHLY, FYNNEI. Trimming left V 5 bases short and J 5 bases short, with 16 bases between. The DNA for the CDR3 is TGTGCCAGCAGTCAAATGGGGGGTCGGCACAATGAGCAGTTCTTC. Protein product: CASSQMGGRHNEQFF.

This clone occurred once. The chain's CDR3 is CASSRTSITDTQYF. CDR3 nucleotide sequence: TGTGCCAGCAGCCGAACAAGTATCACAGATACGCAGTATTTT. The chain carries TRBV6-5 and TRBJ2-3; D gene unclear. The CDR3 runs to 14 residues. CDR1 is MNHEY and CDR2 is SVGAGI in the germline V gene. V lost 6 bases and J lost 2, with 12 bases in between.